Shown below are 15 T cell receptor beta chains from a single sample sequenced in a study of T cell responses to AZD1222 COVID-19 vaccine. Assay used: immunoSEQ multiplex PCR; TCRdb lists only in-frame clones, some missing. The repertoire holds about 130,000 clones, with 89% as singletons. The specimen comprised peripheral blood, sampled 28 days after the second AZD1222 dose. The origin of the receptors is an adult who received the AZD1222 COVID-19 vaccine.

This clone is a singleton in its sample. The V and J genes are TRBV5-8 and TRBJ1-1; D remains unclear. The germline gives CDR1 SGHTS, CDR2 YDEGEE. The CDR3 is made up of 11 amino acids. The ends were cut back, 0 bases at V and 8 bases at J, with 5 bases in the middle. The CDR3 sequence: CASSLVPEAFF. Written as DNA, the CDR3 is TGTGCCAGCAGCTTGGTGCCAGAAGCTTTCTTT.

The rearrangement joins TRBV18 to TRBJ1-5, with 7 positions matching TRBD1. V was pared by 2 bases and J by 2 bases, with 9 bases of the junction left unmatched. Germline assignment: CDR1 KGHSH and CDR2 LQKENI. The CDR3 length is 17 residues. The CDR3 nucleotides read TGTGCCAGCTCACCAGGGACAGCCCCAGCGGGCAATCAGCCCCAGCATTTT. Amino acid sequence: CASSPGTAPAGNQPQHF.

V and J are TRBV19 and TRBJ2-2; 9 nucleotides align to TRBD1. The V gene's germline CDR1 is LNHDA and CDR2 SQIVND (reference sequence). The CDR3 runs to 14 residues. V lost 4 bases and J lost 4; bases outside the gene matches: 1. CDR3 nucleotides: TGTGCCAGTAGTAACAGGGGGCGCACCGGGGAGCTGTTTTTT. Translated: CASSNRGRTGELFF.

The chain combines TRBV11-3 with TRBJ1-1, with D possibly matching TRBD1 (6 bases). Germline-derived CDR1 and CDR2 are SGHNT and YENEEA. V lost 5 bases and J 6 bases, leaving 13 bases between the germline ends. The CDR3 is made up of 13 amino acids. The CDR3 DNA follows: TGTGCCAGCAGCCTACAGGACAGTTCTGAAGCTTTCTTT. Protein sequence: CASSLQDSSEAFF.

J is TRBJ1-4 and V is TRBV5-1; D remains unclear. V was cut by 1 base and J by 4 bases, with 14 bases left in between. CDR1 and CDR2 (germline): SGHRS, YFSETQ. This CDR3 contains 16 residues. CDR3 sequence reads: CASSLNPPGLNEKLFF. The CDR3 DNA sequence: TGCGCCAGCAGCTTGAACCCACCCGGACTTAATGAAAAACTGTTTTTT.

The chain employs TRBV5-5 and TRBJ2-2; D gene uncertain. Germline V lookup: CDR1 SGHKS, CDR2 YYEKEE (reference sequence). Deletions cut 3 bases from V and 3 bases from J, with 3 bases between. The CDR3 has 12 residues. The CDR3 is CASSSYTGELFF. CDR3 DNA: TGTGCCAGCAGCTCTTACACCGGGGAGCTGTTTTTT.

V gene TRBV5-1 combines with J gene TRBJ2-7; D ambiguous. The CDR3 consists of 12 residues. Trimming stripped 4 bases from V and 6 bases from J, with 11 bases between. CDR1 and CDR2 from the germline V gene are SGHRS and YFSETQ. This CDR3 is CASSPSWGEQYF. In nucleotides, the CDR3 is TGCGCCAGCAGCCCCTCCTGGGGCGAGCAGTACTTC.

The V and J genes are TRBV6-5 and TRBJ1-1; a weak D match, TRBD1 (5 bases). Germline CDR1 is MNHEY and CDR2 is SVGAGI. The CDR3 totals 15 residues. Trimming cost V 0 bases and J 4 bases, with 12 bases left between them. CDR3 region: CASSYSPGLGTEAFF. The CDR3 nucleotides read TGTGCCAGCAGTTACTCGCCGGGGCTGGGCACTGAAGCTTTCTTT.

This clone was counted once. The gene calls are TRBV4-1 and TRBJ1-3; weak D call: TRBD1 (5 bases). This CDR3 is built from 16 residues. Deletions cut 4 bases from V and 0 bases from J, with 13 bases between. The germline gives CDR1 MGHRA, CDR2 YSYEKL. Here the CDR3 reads CASSPGTARSGNTIYF. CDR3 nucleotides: TGCGCCAGCAGCCCCGGGACGGCCCGCTCTGGAAACACCATATATTTT.

This chain's CDR3 is CASSYSGVGELFF. CDR3 sequence (DNA): TGTGCCAGCAGTTACTCTGGCGTCGGGGAGCTGTTTTTT. The chain is built from TRBV6-5 and TRBJ2-2; D unresolved. V dropped 0 bases and J dropped 7 bases, with 6 bases sitting between them. The CDR3 contains 13 residues. CDR1 and CDR2 from the germline V gene are MNHEY and SVGAGI.

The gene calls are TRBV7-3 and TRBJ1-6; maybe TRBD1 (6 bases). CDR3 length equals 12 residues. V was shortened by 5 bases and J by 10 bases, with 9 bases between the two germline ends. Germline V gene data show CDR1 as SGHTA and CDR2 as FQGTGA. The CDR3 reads CASSTGNSPLHF. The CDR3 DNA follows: TGTGCCAGCAGCACAGGGAACTCACCCCTCCACTTT. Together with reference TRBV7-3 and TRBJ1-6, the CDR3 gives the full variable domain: GAGVSQTPSNKVTEKGKYVELRCDPISGHTALYWYRQSLGQGPEFLIYFQGTGAADDSGLPNDRFFAVRPEGSVSTLKIQRTERGDSAVYLCASSTGNSPLHFGNGTRLTVT.

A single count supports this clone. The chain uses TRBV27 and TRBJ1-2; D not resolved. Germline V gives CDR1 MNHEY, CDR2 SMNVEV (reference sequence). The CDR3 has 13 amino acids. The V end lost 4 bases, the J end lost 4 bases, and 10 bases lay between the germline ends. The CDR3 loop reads CASSSQLSYGYTF. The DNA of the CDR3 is TGTGCCAGCAGTTCACAGCTATCCTATGGCTACACCTTC.

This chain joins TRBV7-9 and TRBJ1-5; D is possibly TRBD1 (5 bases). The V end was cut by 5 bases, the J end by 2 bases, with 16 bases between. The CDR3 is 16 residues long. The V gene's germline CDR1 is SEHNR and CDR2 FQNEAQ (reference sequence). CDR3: CASSLGTPRGNQPQHF. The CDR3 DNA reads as TGTGCCAGCAGCCTTGGGACCCCTCGGGGCAATCAGCCCCAGCATTTT.

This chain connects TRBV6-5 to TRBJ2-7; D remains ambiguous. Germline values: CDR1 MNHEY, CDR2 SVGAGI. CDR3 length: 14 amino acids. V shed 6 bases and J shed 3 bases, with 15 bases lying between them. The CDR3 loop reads CASRGDGSLYEQYF. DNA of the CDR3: TGTGCCAGCAGAGGCGATGGTTCCCTCTACGAGCAGTACTTC.

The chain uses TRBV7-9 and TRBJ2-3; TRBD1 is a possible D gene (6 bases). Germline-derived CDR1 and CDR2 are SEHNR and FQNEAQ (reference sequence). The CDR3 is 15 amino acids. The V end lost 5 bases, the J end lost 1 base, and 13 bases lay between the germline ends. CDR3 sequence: CASSPQGRRTDTQYF. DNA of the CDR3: TGTGCCAGCAGCCCCCAGGGGAGACGCACAGATACGCAGTATTTT.